This TCR beta chain was captured in a study of identical twins. Template switching, a step in the protocol, added a universal primer site, and cDNA carried unique molecular identifiers. TCRdb reprocessed the 5' RACE reads with MiXCR, giving one entry per CDR3 protein. This repertoire shows about 470,000 distinct CDR3 sequences, approximately 24% found once; its top ten account for 2.5% to 3.5%. Study-level findings and limits: Zero-insertion results could be subject to partial confounding by invariant MAIT and iNKT cells. Abundant cord blood beta clonotypes carried fewer insertions; memory repertoires showed none. Sequences that were out-of-frame, alpha and twin-shared displayed an excess of low generation probability.

The germline gives CDR1 LGHDT, CDR2 YNNKEL (reference sequence). CDR3 size: 14 residues. V shed 4 bases and J 6 bases; nucleotides not matched to a gene: 3. In its sample, this clonotype was seen a few times. Its specificity is unknown. The same sample was also used in a study of T cells expressing NK-cell markers.

The chain links TRBV3-1 to TRBJ2-7, with TRBD2 identical over 13 bases. This receptor was identified in a woman younger than 35 in good health. The sequencing sample was made of CD4+ T cells sorted from blood. The chain's CDR3 is CASSPGLAGTEQYF. CDR3 bases: TGTGCCAGCAGCCCGGGACTAGCGGGAACCGAGCAGTACTTC.